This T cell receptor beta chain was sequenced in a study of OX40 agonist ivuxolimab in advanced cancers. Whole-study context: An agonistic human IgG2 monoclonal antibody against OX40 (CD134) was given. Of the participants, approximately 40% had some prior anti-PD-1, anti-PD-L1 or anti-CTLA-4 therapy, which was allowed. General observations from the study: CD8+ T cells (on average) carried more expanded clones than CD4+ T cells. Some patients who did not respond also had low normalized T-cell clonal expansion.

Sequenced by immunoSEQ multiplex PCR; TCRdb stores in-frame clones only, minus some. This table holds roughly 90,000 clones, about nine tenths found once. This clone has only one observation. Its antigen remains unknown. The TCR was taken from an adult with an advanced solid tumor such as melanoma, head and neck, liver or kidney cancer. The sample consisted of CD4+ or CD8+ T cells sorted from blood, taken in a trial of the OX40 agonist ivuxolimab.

CDR3 protein: CASTPTGGSSYEQYF. DNA of the CDR3: TGTGCCAGTACCCCAACAGGGGGCTCCTCCTACGAGCAGTACTTC. The chain combines TRBV19 with TRBJ2-7; 9 bases are shared with TRBD1. The V segment lost 7 bases and the J segment 0 bases; nucleotides outside the gene matches: 7. Germline V gives CDR1 LNHDA, CDR2 SQIVND (reference sequence). The CDR3 runs to 15 residues.